Listed below are T cell receptor beta chains from one sample, sequenced in a study of breast tumors, draining lymph nodes, adjacent tissues. TCRdb independently ran MiXCR on the multiplex PCR reads; one entry per CDR3 protein. The sample has over 250,000 distinct CDR3 sequences; about 30% are singletons. The sequencing input was axillary lymph node tissue. These receptors were taken from a female donor with breast cancer. Some clones in this sample may be carry-over from other donors' samples. Each CDR3 is given with its conserved first and last residue. The D gene is left open where the match is weak. Part of the rows lack a size; the others show once, few, many or a class for expanded clones.

clone size,V gene,J gene,D gene,CDR3 DNA,CDR3 protein
few,TRBV6-2/TRBV6-3,TRBJ2-2,.,TGTGCCAGCACCGACAATAGGGCCGGGGAGCTGTTTTTT,CASTDNRAGELFF
.,TRBV12-3/TRBV12-4,TRBJ1-1,TRBD1,TGTGCCAGCAGTCCCCGGTGGACAGGGGGCACTGAAGCTTTCTTT,CASSPRWTGGTEAFF
many,TRBV4-3,TRBJ2-2,.,TGCGCCAGCAGCAAATACATGAACACCGGGGAGCTGTTTTTT,CASSKYMNTGELFF
many,TRBV5-1,TRBJ2-7,TRBD2,TGCGCCAGCAGCCACGGGAGGGACGAGCAGTACTTC,CASSHGRDEQYF
many,TRBV5-4,TRBJ2-1,.,TGTGCCAGCAGCTTGGGTCCTCACAATGAGCAGTTCTTC,CASSLGPHNEQFF
few,TRBV7-9,TRBJ1-5,.,TGTGCCAGCAGCTTGGCAGCGGGGGATCAGCCCCAGCATTTT,CASSLAAGDQPQHF
many,TRBV7-2,TRBJ2-1,.,TGTGCCAGCAGCTTAGGTAGGGCCTACAATGAGCAGTTCTTC,CASSLGRAYNEQFF
many,TRBV29-1,TRBJ2-1,.,TGCAGCGTTGAAAAGGAGGGGGATTACAATGAGCAGTTCTTC,CSVEKEGDYNEQFF
.,TRBV7-2,TRBJ1-6,TRBD1,TGTGCCAGCAGCTTACGTGGGACAGGGGGCCATAATTCACCCCTCCACTTT,CASSLRGTGGHNSPLHF
many,TRBV4-3,TRBJ2-1,TRBD2,TGCGCCAGCAGCCATGCCGGGACTAGCTATGAGCAGTTCTTC,CASSHAGTSYEQFF
.,TRBV28,TRBJ2-7,.,TGTGCCAGCAGTAAGAGCAGGGGGGGGTACGAGCAGTACTTC,CASSKSRGGYEQYF
many,TRBV18,TRBJ2-5,.,TGTGCTAGCAGCCCTCTGAGGGGCGAGACCCAGTACTTC,CASSPLRGETQYF
many,TRBV29-1,TRBJ1-1,.,TGCAGCGTTGGGGACCTCACTGAAGCTTTCTTT,CSVGDLTEAFF
many,TRBV2,TRBJ2-5,.,TGTGCCAGCAGTGCGTGGTCCAAAGAGACCCAGTACTTC,CASSAWSKETQYF
.,TRBV11-2,TRBJ2-1,.,TGTGCCAGCAGCTTAGAACTCAGCTCCTACAATGAGCAGTTCTTC,CASSLELSSYNEQFF
.,TRBV24-1,TRBJ1-4,TRBD1,TGTGCCAGCTCACCCCAATTAGGGACAGACAACGAAAAACTGTTTTTT,CASSPQLGTDNEKLFF
.,TRBV29-1,TRBJ2-3,TRBD1,TGCAGCGTGAAGACAGGGGGCGCAGATACGCAGTATTTT,CSVKTGGADTQYF
many,TRBV20-1,TRBJ2-7,TRBD2,TGCAGTGCTAGAGATCCCCCGACTAGCGGGAGTTACTACGAGCAGTACTTC,CSARDPPTSGSYYEQYF
many,TRBV20-1,TRBJ2-7,.,TGCAGTGCTAAGGTGGCAGGGCGCGACGAGCAGTACTTC,CSAKVAGRDEQYF
many,TRBV11-2,TRBJ1-2,.,TGTGCCAGCAGCTTAGGGTGGGGGGACTGTGGCTACACCTTC,CASSLGWGDCGYTF
many,TRBV2,TRBJ2-1,.,TGTGCCAGCAGTAATGTGAATGAGCAGTTCTTC,CASSNVNEQFF
once,TRBV2,TRBJ2-5,TRBD2,TGTGCCAGCTGGGGACTAGCGGTACAAGAGACCCAGTACTTC,CASWGLAVQETQYF
.,TRBV5-4,TRBJ2-7,.,TGTGCCAGCAGCTTGAAACAGGCGACCTACGAGCAGTACTTC,CASSLKQATYEQYF
.,TRBV29-1,TRBJ2-5,.,TGCAGCGTTGATGTCAGGGTATTGGAGACCCAGTACTTC,CSVDVRVLETQYF
many,TRBV5-1,TRBJ2-1,TRBD2,TGCGCCAGCGTCGGGGTAGCGGGAGGGGATGAGCAGTTCTTC,CASVGVAGGDEQFF
.,TRBV29-1,TRBJ1-1,.,TGCAGCGTTGAATGGGCGGCTCGAGGCACTGAAGCTTTCTTT,CSVEWAARGTEAFF
.,TRBV20-1,TRBJ1-1,TRBD1,TGCAGTGCAGAGACAGGGGTTGCGTCTGAAGCTTTCTTT,CSAETGVASEAFF
many,TRBV6-5,TRBJ2-7,TRBD1,TGTGCCAGCAGTTACACCGGGACAGGGCCCTACGAGCAGTACTTC,CASSYTGTGPYEQYF
many,TRBV20-1,TRBJ2-7,TRBD1,TGCAGTGCGCCGTTTCCGGGACAGAGTTACGAGCAGTACTTC,CSAPFPGQSYEQYF
many,TRBV15,TRBJ2-5,.,TGTGCCACCAGCAGACCAGGTAGACAAGAGACCCAGTACTTC,CATSRPGRQETQYF
.,TRBV19,TRBJ2-6,TRBD1,TGTGCCAGTAGTGCCCCCGGGACAGGGGGGGCCAACGTCCTGATTTTC,CASSAPGTGGANVLIF
many,TRBV19,TRBJ2-3,TRBD2,TGTGCCAGTAGCACTAGCGCCTTCACAGATACGCAGTATTTT,CASSTSAFTDTQYF
many,TRBV5-1,TRBJ2-5,.,TGCGCCAGCAGCTTGGGTGGGCAGACGTGGCAGGAGACCCAGTACTTC,CASSLGGQTWQETQYF
few,TRBV28,TRBJ2-5,TRBD2,TGTGCCAGCAGTCCCGGGGGGGGCGGAGGAGAGACCCAGTACTTC,CASSPGGGGGETQYF